Sequencing of this T cell receptor beta chain was carried out in a study of blood T cell repertoires in COVID-19. Study-level information: COVID-19 samples, acute and convalescent, were from the United States, Italy and Spain.

Repertoires were generated with immunoSEQ multiplex PCR, while TCRdb's copy carries only in-frame clones and drops some. Altogether approximately 140,000 clones are present, less than 90% being singletons, with the ten largest covering about 40%. Germline lookup yields CDR1 SGHRS and CDR2 YFSETQ. The CDR3 consists of 14 residues. The V end was cut by 2 bases, the J end by 0 bases, with 6 bases between. The V gene is TRBV5-1, the J gene TRBJ2-1, with D tentatively TRBD2 (5 bases). Sequenced sample: peripheral blood. The sequence was collected from a human donor in a cohort sampled during active COVID-19. The CDR3 loop is CASSFEGSYNEQFF. The CDR3 nucleotides are TGCGCCAGCAGCTTCGAGGGCTCCTACAATGAGCAGTTCTTC. Filled out from reference TRBV5-1 and TRBJ2-1, the complete variable domain reads KAGVTQTPRYLIKTRGQQVTLSCSPISGHRSVSWYQQTPGQGLQFLFEYFSETQRNKGNFPGRFSGRQFSNSRSEMNVSTLELGDSALYLCASSFEGSYNEQFFGPGTRLTVL.